This T cell receptor (beta chain) was documented in a study of blood T cells in healthy people across ages (dated by TCRdb to the mid-2010s). For the wider study: In model experiments, roughly one uniquely barcoded TCR beta cDNA molecule per two T cells was captured by template switching. Using deep sequencing normalized with unique cDNA molecular identifiers, the study measured how TCR beta repertoire diversity changes with age. Four age groups were formed from the donors: young (average 16 years), middle-aged (around 40), aged (over 55) and long-lived (more than 75). To avoid experimental bias, donors of different ages were spread randomly across the sequencing lanes. Two additional independent replicas of 1 million unique cDNA reads from the same blood draw were analyzed for two donors (one aged 18 to 30 and one aged 80 or older).

The donors were 40 or so Caucasian individuals from Russia, aged roughly 6 to 90 years, who were systemically healthy. Each donor gave ten milliliters of peripheral blood, collected into EDTA-treated Vacutainer tubes. PBMCs were isolated by Ficoll-Paque density-gradient centrifugation, with at least 7 million obtained per sample. Trizol reagent was used to extract total RNA from PBMCs, with at least 6 micrograms per sample. The percentages of naive CD45RAhigh/CD27high T cells were determined by flow cytometry on a PBMC aliquot from every donor. Library preparation was by 5' RACE. This sample was sequenced with an Illumina HiSeq 2500. A second 7 to 11 cycle PCR used a sample-barcoded 5' primer and a J-beta primer mix. Each TCR beta cDNA molecule received a unique molecular identifier from a template-switch 5' adaptor carrying 12 random nucleotides. Each sample yielded at least 2.5 million CDR3-containing paired-end reads. The Mint cDNA synthesis kit, primed by a TRBC-specific oligonucleotide, was used to synthesize first-strand cDNA from all RNA. All cDNA was treated with uracil-DNA glycosylase and then went through a first 18-cycle PCR with the universal primers M1SS and BC2_uni_R. As for how the authors treated the data: Each sample was normalized by randomly selecting 1 million high-quality reads, each carrying a distinct molecular identifier. Instead of being binned into consensus sequences, reads with shared molecular identifiers were discarded. MiTCR, run with a Q25 quality threshold and the strictest error-elimination algorithm, handled CDR3 identification, clonotype clustering and error correction. A nonparametric unseen species model with Euler transformation was used to estimate a lower bound on total TCR beta diversity. TCRdb reprocessed the public reads (quality trimming at Q25 with fastp, clone calling with MiXCR) and kept in-frame beta chains. Under each unique CDR3 protein, matching rows form one entry showing the most common genes and DNA. TCRdb assigned the V and J calls; the authors' analysis was not used. A total of around 1.5 million distinct CDR3 sequences appear in this sample, 42% of them only once. The leading ten clones occupy approximately 7.9% of the sample.

This clonotype was detected ten times or more. Its antigen remains unidentified. One base away there is no much larger clone; base qualities are not given. Results the study describes overall, beyond this receptor: There was a strong correlation between observed TCR beta diversity and the percentage of naive T cells measured by flow cytometry. Observed TCR beta diversity per million T cells fell roughly linearly with age, and a significant reduction was already apparent by age around 44. Compared with the aged group, the long-lived group had more naive CD4+ T cells, fewer expanded clones and increased TCR diversity, suggesting age selection. Bulk unsorted PBMC profiling prevented conclusive comparison of naive and antigen-experienced compartments. Donor CMV infection status was unknown, potentially confounding age-related changes in expanded clonotypes. Estimates of total diversity based on one million sequenced T cells were regarded as lower bounds and as underestimates.

The CDR3 sequence holds 15 residues, the cysteine and phenylalanine included. Of all the DNA, just the CDR3 is kept, 45 bases in frame from base 1. CDR1 LGHNA and CDR2 YNFKEQ are derived from the germline V gene. V is clipped by 1 base and J by 0 bases, and the sequence between their germline boundaries is 8 bases long. The clonotype comes from a woman between 18 and 30 years old in good health. The sequenced material came from blood. Recombination joined TRBV4-2 with TRBJ2-3; the D gene could be TRBD1 or TRBD2, each one agreeing over 6 bases. The nucleotide sequence reads TGTGCCAGCAGCCAAGGGGGGGCTAGCACAGATACGCAGTATTTT. Translated, this is CASSQGGASTDTQYF.